This T cell receptor (beta chain) was sequenced for a study of post-analysis software for immune sequencing data (dated by TCRdb to between 2015 and 2017). General notes on the study: Recorded disease courses included relapsing-remitting, secondary progressive and progressive-relapsing multiple sclerosis, with some patients lacking subtype annotation. Patient repertoires were compared against ten to eleven previously published healthy control repertoires from donors aged 6 to 25 years. A subset of samples was prepared in parallel using single-end sample barcoding, then pooled and co-amplified after Illumina adapter ligation.

On the study overall, not on this receptor specifically: Normalized Chao1 diversity was significantly lower in multiple sclerosis patients than controls, suggesting substantial peripheral T-cell clonal expansion. The control group was slightly older than the multiple sclerosis patient group. Direct clustering with F measure showed strong co-clustering of samples prepared in the same batch, prompting a batch-effect correction. Roughly 5 TRBV segments, including TRBV5-6, TRBV5-1 and TRBV20-1, were significantly more frequent in patients than controls.

Reading from cysteine to phenylalanine, the CDR3 counts 16 amino acids. The read is trimmed to its CDR3 DNA, 48 bases read in frame from base 1. Looking up the germline V gene yields CDR1 SGHVS and CDR2 FQNEAQ. Worth noting for this clonotype: Its antigen specificity is not known. Base qualities are not at hand, and no much larger clone is one base apart.

Libraries were made using PCR. The sequencer was an Illumina HiSeq 2500. To reduce PCR and sequencing biases, unique molecular identifiers were incorporated into the TCR beta cDNA libraries. Every 1 to 10 million input T cells yielded roughly 500,000 cDNA molecules, meaning each molecule approximated one T cell. The same protocol used for the earlier healthy control dataset was applied to prepare and sequence the patient libraries. Within a given batch, samples were prepared together, multiplexed and sequenced on the same HiSeq lane. As for the original processing: Raw barcoded reads were processed with MIGEC, discarding single-read molecular identifier groups before consensus assembly and CDR3 extraction. VDJtools was used for post-analysis of the clonotype tables, and diversity was normalized by down-sampling every dataset to the size of the smallest sample. To correct batch-related cross-sample contamination, repertoire overlap clustering matched CDR3 amino acid sequences but not nucleotide sequences. TCRdb reprocessing: public reads trimmed at Q25 with fastp, clones called with MiXCR, in-frame beta chains kept. When rows share a CDR3 protein, they turn into one entry using the most common DNA and genes. The V and J calls and clone size come from TCRdb's table, not from the authors' own analysis. For this sample the table gives some 800,000 distinct CDR3 sequences, of which more than 45% were detected only once. The ten most abundant clones make up approximately 5% of the sample.

To demonstrate the VDJtools post-analysis software, the study profiled TCR beta repertoires from the peripheral blood of 13 young patients with multiple sclerosis. The patients with multiple sclerosis were children and adolescents between about 6 and 15 years of age. The chain is assembled from TRBV7-8 and TRBJ2-7, with the D gene uncertain. Matching the DNA end better, TRBJ2-5 makes the J call doubtful. The receptor was derived from a girl under 18 with multiple sclerosis. Sequencing was performed on blood. The CDR3 protein is CASSANWGGTGETQYF. The nucleotide sequence reads TGTGCCAGCAGCGCCAACTGGGGTGGAACTGGAGAGACCCAGTACTTC.